Below are 22 T cell receptor beta chains sequenced from a single sample in a study of blood T cells in healthy people across ages. The authors ran a second PCR of roughly 6 to 11 cycles using a sample-barcoded 5' primer and a J-beta primer mix. Via MiXCR, TCRdb re-called the 5' RACE reads, giving one row per CDR3 protein. Of 700,000 to 850,000 distinct CDR3 sequences in the sample, about 55% were seen once. What was sequenced was blood. The receptors shown here come from a man of 80 years or more in good health.

This clonotype was observed a single time. This chain links TRBV12-3 or TRBV12-4 with TRBJ2-1; the match to TRBD2 covers 8 bases. CDR3 length equals 16 residues. V lost 7 bases to trimming and J lost 4 bases; unmatched junction nucleotides: 12. The CDR3 spells CASTGGGAGVYNEQFF. CDR3 nucleotides: TGTGCCAGCACCGGCGGGGGAGCGGGAGTTTACAATGAGCAGTTCTTC.

J is TRBJ2-1 and V is TRBV11-2, with D possibly TRBD2 on 7 matching bases. The CDR3 has 16 amino acids. V was trimmed by 4 bases and J by 0 bases, leaving 13 bases between them. CDR1 and CDR2 (germline): SGHAT, FQNNGV. The CDR3 DNA reads as TGTGCCAGCAGCTATTGGGAGGGGGGCTCCTACAATGAGCAGTTCTTC. Protein sequence: CASSYWEGGSYNEQFF.

The V call is TRBV6-5, the J call TRBJ2-5; 8 bases fit TRBD1. The germline gives CDR1 MNHEY, CDR2 SVGAGI. This CDR3 contains 15 residues. V lost 5 bases to trimming and J lost 11 bases; unmatched junction nucleotides: 16. The DNA of the CDR3 is TGTGCCAGCAGTCGCCTGGACAGGGTTAACAATGAGCAGTACTTC. Translated, it gives CASSRLDRVNNEQYF.

V gene TRBV5-1 combines with J gene TRBJ2-1; no clear D gene. This CDR3 contains 13 residues. Trimming shortened V by 1 base and J by 7 bases, and 9 bases separated the two germline ends. Germline CDR1 SGHRS, CDR2 YFSETQ. In DNA, the CDR3 is TGCGCCAGCAGCTTGATCGAGGTGAATGAGCAGTTCTTC. It is translated as CASSLIEVNEQFF.

V and J are TRBV11-1 and TRBJ2-1; D is ambiguous. The germline V and J ends were trimmed by 1 base and 2 bases, with 12 bases remaining between them. CDR3 length equals 16 residues. Germline CDR1 SGHAT, CDR2 FQDESV (reference sequence). Here the CDR3 reads CASSLDAVTPYNEQFF. CDR3 bases: TGTGCCAGCAGCTTAGATGCGGTAACTCCCTACAATGAGCAGTTCTTC.

This rearrangement joins TRBV10-3 to TRBJ2-5; D may be TRBD2 (7 bases). Germline CDR1 is ENHRY and CDR2 is SYGVKD. The CDR3 has 15 residues. Trimming pared 0 bases from V and 5 bases from J, leaving 13 bases between. This CDR3 reads CAISESDGGQETQYF. DNA for the CDR3: TGTGCCATCAGTGAGTCTGACGGGGGGCAGGAGACCCAGTACTTC.

There are many counts of this clonotype. The chain has TRBV20-1 and TRBJ2-1, with 7 positions matching TRBD2. Germline assignment: CDR1 DFQATT and CDR2 SNEGSKA (reference sequence). Trimming at V came to 5 bases and at J to 8 bases, leaving 18 bases not matched to a gene. This CDR3 spans 16 amino acids. As DNA, the CDR3 is TGCAGTGCTCCCGGGGCGGAGTGGGAGGGGAACGATGAGCAGTTCTTC. Its translation is CSAPGAEWEGNDEQFF.

The chain employs TRBV5-1 and TRBJ2-7; 8 bases align to TRBD2. CDR1 is SGHRS, CDR2 YFSETQ, per germline. The CDR3 is made up of 14 amino acids. With 4 bases clipped from V and 3 bases from J, the junction kept 6 bases outside the gene matches. CDR3 residues: CASSRTGTSYEQYF. For the CDR3, the DNA is TGCGCCAGCAGCAGAACCGGGACTAGCTACGAGCAGTACTTC.

This rearrangement joins TRBV6-1 to TRBJ1-1; D remains unclear. The CDR3 spans 15 residues. V was pared by 8 bases and J by 1 base, with 17 bases between. Germline V CDR1 and CDR2: MNHNS, SASEGT. The CDR3 region is CASLKPGMGNTEAFF. The DNA of the CDR3 is TGTGCCAGCCTAAAACCGGGGATGGGGAACACTGAAGCTTTCTTT.

As regards this clonotype: At one of its ends the junction is not consistent with the germline gene, which may arise from a read error. The CDR3 loop is CASSPTALMDGELFF. The CDR3 coding sequence is TGCGCCAGCAGCCCCACGGCCCTCATGGACGGGGAACTGTTTTTT. The chain is built from TRBV5-1 and TRBJ2-2; tentative D call: TRBD2 (5 bases). The CDR3 spans 15 residues. Per the germline V gene, CDR1 is SGHRS and CDR2 is YFSETQ.

This clonotype has just a few counts. V usage is TRBV3-1 and J usage is TRBJ1-1; D call uncertain. Germline CDR1 reads LGHDT; CDR2 reads YNNKEL (reference sequence). With 0 bases removed from V and 0 bases from J, the gap between germline ends came to 5 bases. This CDR3 region has 14 residues. The CDR3 nucleotides read TGTGCCAGCAGCCAAGAGGGAGTGAACACTGAAGCTTTCTTT. Protein: CASSQEGVNTEAFF.

Only one count was recorded for this clonotype. A read error may be the cause here, since a much bigger clone is one base away. This chain uses TRBV7-2 with TRBJ2-3, with 7 bases identical to TRBD2. V was clipped by 5 bases and J by 1 base; unmatched bases: 12. Germline CDR1 and CDR2: SGHTA and FQGNSA. The CDR3 spans 17 residues. This CDR3 is CASSPQTTSRGTDTQYF. The CDR3 bases are TGTGCCAGCAGCCCACAAACGACTAGCCGGGGCACAGATACGCAGTATTTT.

The chain joins TRBV14 to TRBJ1-2; TRBD1 might be the D (5 bases). Trimming pared 0 bases from V and 11 bases from J, leaving 19 bases between. This CDR3 spans 15 amino acids. Germline values: CDR1 SGHDN, CDR2 FVKESK. CDR3 DNA: TGTGCCAGCAGCCAAGATTTGACGACAGCCCGCGGGTACACCTTC. This gives the protein CASSQDLTTARGYTF.

The gene calls are TRBV10-1 and TRBJ2-3; a weak D match, TRBD2 (5 bases). The CDR3 loop spans 14 amino acids. The V end was cut by 5 bases, the J end by 14 bases, with 23 bases between. The germline V gene has CDR1 WNHNN and CDR2 SYGVQD (reference sequence). In DNA, the CDR3 is TGCGCCAGCAGTTCCGGGGAGCAACCTAGATACGCGTATTTT. Its protein product is CASSSGEQPRYAYF.

The rearrangement joins TRBV11-2 to TRBJ1-6; TRBD1 is a possible D gene (6 bases). From germline, CDR1 is SGHAT and CDR2 FQNNGV. V dropped 0 bases and J dropped 8 bases, with 14 bases sitting between them. The CDR3 is 16 residues long. CDR3 sequence (DNA): TGTGCCAGCAGCTTAGATCGGGCAGGGGCTTATTCACCCCTCCACTTT. Translating it yields CASSLDRAGAYSPLHF.

In its sample, this clonotype was seen a few times. J is TRBJ2-3 and V is TRBV29-1; D is possibly TRBD2 (6 bases). CDR3 size: 15 residues. V was shortened by 3 bases and J by 1 base, with 14 bases between the two germline ends. Germline V gene data show CDR1 as SQVTM and CDR2 as ANQGSEA. The chain's CDR3 is CSVEGGIWGTDTQYF. The CDR3 nucleotides read TGCAGCGTTGAGGGCGGGATATGGGGCACAGATACGCAGTATTTT.

The chain recombines TRBV20-1 with TRBJ2-7; 8 nucleotides agree with TRBD2. Germline-derived CDR1 and CDR2 are DFQATT and SNEGSKA (reference sequence). This CDR3 is built from 16 residues. V was pared by 3 bases and J by 0 bases, with 10 bases of the junction left unmatched. DNA of the CDR3: TGCAGTGCTAGTGTACCGACCGCGGGGGGCTCCTACGAGCAGTACTTC. Encoded protein: CSASVPTAGGSYEQYF.

The V and J genes are TRBV18 and TRBJ2-1; 10 bases match TRBD2. V gave up 3 bases and J gave up 5 bases; unmatched junction bases: 1. This CDR3 spans 14 amino acids. Germline CDR1 and CDR2: KGHSH and LQKENI. For the CDR3, the DNA is TGTGCCAGCTCACCGAGCGGGGGGGACAATGAGCAGTTCTTC. Its protein product is CASSPSGGDNEQFF.

This chain links TRBV9 with TRBJ2-7; 11 bases align to TRBD2. The CDR3 totals 15 residues. V shed 2 bases, J shed 3 bases, and the junction held 4 bases outside the gene matches. Germline-derived CDR1 and CDR2 are SGDLS and YYNGEE. The CDR3 nucleotides read TGTGCCAGCAGCGTCGGGACTAGCGGACTCTACGAGCAGTACTTC. It is translated as CASSVGTSGLYEQYF. Based on the CDR3 plus reference TRBV9 and TRBJ2-7, the full variable domain is DSGVTQTPKHLITATGQRVTLRCSPRSGDLSVYWYQQSLDQGLQFLIQYYNGEERAKGNILERFSAQQFPDLHSELNLSSLELGDSALYFCASSVGTSGLYEQYFGPGTRLTVT.

The CDR3 sequence is CATSQADTQYF. The DNA of the CDR3 is TGTGCCACCAGTCAAGCAGATACGCAGTATTTT. This chain links TRBV24-1 with TRBJ2-3; D ambiguous. Per the germline V gene, CDR1 is KGHDR and CDR2 is SFDVKD. This CDR3 has 11 amino acids. Between the trimmed V and J ends, which lost 6 bases and 4 bases, there was a span of 4 bases.

This clonotype has a handful of counts. This chain connects TRBV20-1 to TRBJ2-5; 7 nucleotides agree with TRBD2. Germline V CDR1 and CDR2: DFQATT, SNEGSKA (reference sequence). V dropped 0 bases and J dropped 4; count of bases not matched to a gene: 8. The CDR3 is 15 amino acids. The CDR3 loop is CSARDPKSGAETQYF. The DNA of the CDR3 is TGCAGTGCTAGAGATCCTAAGAGCGGGGCAGAGACCCAGTACTTC.

The chain uses TRBV6-2 or TRBV6-3 and TRBJ2-1; TRBD2 matches at 7 bases. The V and J ends lost 2 bases and 3 bases, in that order; junction bases with no gene match: 10. Germline CDR1 is MNHEY and CDR2 is SVGEGT. The CDR3 covers 17 residues. The CDR3 sequence is CASSYIRGGGNYNEQFF. The CDR3 nucleotides read TGTGCCAGCAGTTACATCCGGGGCGGGGGAAACTACAATGAGCAGTTCTTC.